Below are 22 T cell receptor beta chains sequenced from a single sample in a study of blood T cell repertoires in COVID-19. Assay: immunoSEQ multiplex PCR; the TCRdb copy retains only in-frame clones and omits some. The table lists about 140,000 clones, roughly 90% of them singletons. The sequenced sample was peripheral blood. The receptors derive from a man between 70 and 80 years old with acute or convalescent COVID-19.

The V gene is TRBV18, the J gene TRBJ2-7, with TRBD2 matching over 7 bases. V shed 3 bases and J 7 bases; nucleotides not matched to a gene: 6. Looked up from germline, CDR1 is KGHSH and CDR2 is LQKENI. This CDR3 has 13 residues. CDR3 protein: CASSPGVAGEQYF. CDR3 nucleotides: TGTGCCAGCTCACCGGGGGTAGCGGGTGAGCAGTACTTC. The full variable domain, with the rest looked up from reference TRBV18 and TRBJ2-7, is NAGVMQNPRHLVRRRGQEARLRCSPMKGHSHVYWYRQLPEEGLKFMVYLQKENIIDESGMPKERFSAEFPKEGPSILRIQQVVRGDSAAYFCASSPGVAGEQYFGPGTRLTVT.

This clone has just a few counts. V gene TRBV4-1 combines with J gene TRBJ1-4; no reliable D call. V lost 6 bases and J lost 7, with 12 bases in between. The V gene's germline CDR1 is MGHRA and CDR2 YSYEKL. The CDR3 sequence is 13 residues long. This CDR3 is CASRGSRGEKLFF. CDR3 coding DNA: TGCGCCAGCAGAGGGTCACGGGGTGAAAAACTGTTTTTT.

The chain has TRBV30 and TRBJ1-3, with no clear D. The V and J ends lost 3 bases and 3 bases respectively, with 12 bases between them. CDR1 and CDR2 (germline): GTSNPN, SVGIG (reference sequence). The CDR3 spans 14 residues. The CDR3: CAWRPSSSGNTIYF. The DNA for the CDR3 is TGTGCCTGGAGGCCGTCTTCGAGTGGAAACACCATATATTTT.

The CDR3 sequence is CASNSQGLNTEAFF. CDR3 in DNA: TGTGCCAGCAACAGCCAGGGGTTGAACACTGAAGCTTTCTTT. The chain couples TRBV5-5 to TRBJ1-1; D possibly corresponds to TRBD1 (6 bases). The CDR3 extends over 14 amino acids. The ends were cut back, 6 bases at V and 0 bases at J, with 12 bases in the middle. Germline CDR1 reads SGHKS; CDR2 reads YYEKEE (reference sequence).

The V gene is TRBV5-1, the J gene TRBJ2-2; 8 positions match TRBD1. With V trimmed by 0 bases and J by 5 bases, 12 bases remained unmatched. Germline assignment: CDR1 SGHRS and CDR2 YFSETQ. This CDR3 is 18 amino acids long. The CDR3: CASSLDPGQGVVTGELFF. The CDR3 nucleotides read TGCGCCAGCAGCTTGGATCCAGGACAGGGAGTGGTGACCGGGGAGCTGTTTTTT. Together with reference TRBV5-1 and TRBJ2-2, the CDR3 gives the full variable domain: KAGVTQTPRYLIKTRGQQVTLSCSPISGHRSVSWYQQTPGQGLQFLFEYFSETQRNKGNFPGRFSGRQFSNSRSEMNVSTLELGDSALYLCASSLDPGQGVVTGELFFGEGSRLTVL.

This CDR3 is CATSRDGDRGWVRNQPQHF. The CDR3 DNA sequence: TGTGCCACCAGCAGAGATGGGGACAGGGGGTGGGTTCGCAATCAGCCCCAGCATTTT. The chain recombines TRBV15 with TRBJ1-5, with 11 bases lining up with TRBD1. This CDR3 contains 19 residues. CDR1 and CDR2 from the germline V gene are LNHNV and YYDKDF (reference sequence). J lost 2 bases, V lost 0 bases, and 9 bases had no gene match.

This clone was detected a few times. The V gene is TRBV3-1 (or the pseudogene TRBV3-2), the J gene TRBJ1-5; TRBD1 is a possible D gene (5 bases). The length of the CDR3 is 14 residues. V shed 0 bases and J shed 2 bases, with 5 bases lying between them. Germline values: CDR1 LGHDT, CDR2 YNNKEL (reference sequence). As DNA, the CDR3 is TGTGCCAGCAGCCAAGAGACAGGCAATCAGCCCCAGCATTTT. It codes for CASSQETGNQPQHF.

As regards this clone: This CDR3 is also generated by other DNA sequences in the sample. The V and J genes are TRBV9 and TRBJ2-7, with 7 bases lining up with TRBD2. Germline CDR1 is SGDLS and CDR2 is YYNGEE. Trimming removed 2 bases from V and 2 bases from J; junction bases left unmatched: 7. This CDR3 is built from 15 residues. CDR3 nucleotide sequence: TGTGCCAGCAGCGTGGCTAGCGGAAACGCCTACGAGCAGTACTTC. Protein product: CASSVASGNAYEQYF.

The chain couples TRBV7-2 to TRBJ2-7; 9 nucleotides agree with TRBD1. Germline V CDR1 and CDR2: SGHTA, FQGNSA. This CDR3 contains 16 residues. J lost 2 bases, V lost 4 bases, and 9 bases had no gene match. CDR3 amino acids: CASSYHRGRDTYEQYF. CDR3 nucleotides: TGTGCCAGCAGCTATCACAGGGGGCGCGATACCTACGAGCAGTACTTC.

The chain is built from TRBV5-1 and TRBJ1-4; D is uncertain. The germline gives CDR1 SGHRS, CDR2 YFSETQ. Trimming took off 1 base at V and 7 bases at J, with 11 bases between the two ends. This CDR3 is 14 amino acids long. This CDR3 is CASSLRPTGEKLFF. The CDR3 nucleotides read TGCGCCAGCAGCTTGCGTCCAACGGGTGAAAAACTGTTTTTT.

The chain recombines TRBV6-1 with TRBJ1-2, with unresolved D. Trimming shortened V by 3 bases and J by 1 base, and 15 bases separated the two germline ends. In germline, CDR1 is MNHNS, CDR2 SASEGT. The CDR3 has 16 residues. This chain's CDR3 is CASSDAYSTDNYGYTF. Here the CDR3 DNA reads TGTGCCAGCAGTGATGCCTACAGTACCGATAACTATGGCTACACCTTC.

The V call is TRBV15, the J call TRBJ1-2; 7 bases fit TRBD1. V trimming: 2 bases; J trimming: 11 bases; junction bases outside the gene matches: 5. The CDR3 has 12 residues. Germline assignment: CDR1 LNHNV and CDR2 YYDKDF (reference sequence). The CDR3 DNA is TGTGCCACCAGCAGAAACAGGGGTTCTTACACCTTC. Residues: CATSRNRGSYTF.

The chain carries TRBV28 and TRBJ1-5; 7 nucleotides line up with TRBD1. The germline V gene encodes CDR1 MDHEN and CDR2 SYDVKM. V was clipped by 8 bases and J by 7 bases; unmatched bases: 5. The CDR3 loop spans 12 amino acids. The CDR3 protein is CASSSGGQPQHF. The DNA of the CDR3 is TGTGCCAGCTCTTCAGGGGGGCAGCCCCAGCATTTT. The variable domain in full, completed from reference TRBV28 and TRBJ1-5, reads DVKVTQSSRYLVKRTGEKVFLECVQDMDHENMFWYRQDPGLGLRLIYFSYDVKMKEKGDIPEGYSVSREKKERFSLILESASTNQTSMYLCASSSGGQPQHFGDGTRLSIL.

V gene TRBV5-1 combines with J gene TRBJ2-5; D is possibly TRBD1 (6 bases). This CDR3 has 15 amino acids. Germline V gives CDR1 SGHRS, CDR2 YFSETQ. Trimming left V 0 bases short and J 5 bases short, with 14 bases between. The CDR3 coding sequence is TGCGCCAGCAGCTTGGCCGTTGGGGGCAGGGAGACCCAGTACTTC. Amino acids: CASSLAVGGRETQYF.

CDR3 residues: CASGTGATGTDTQYF. Written as DNA, the CDR3 is TGTGCCAGCGGAACAGGGGCTACAGGCACAGATACGCAGTATTTT. This chain uses TRBV7-9 with TRBJ2-3; 7 bases match TRBD1. The ends lost 8 bases at V and 1 base at J; junction bases unmatched: 9. The CDR3 is 15 residues long. Germline lookup yields CDR1 SEHNR and CDR2 FQNEAQ (reference sequence).

V and J are TRBV6-6 and TRBJ1-2; the D gene is possibly TRBD1 (6 bases). The CDR3 is 15 amino acids. Trimming removed 7 bases from V and 6 bases from J, with 21 bases in between. Germline CDR1 is MNHNY and CDR2 is SVGAGI (reference sequence). CDR3 amino acids: CASTSRSGHGNGYTF. CDR3 sequence (DNA): TGTGCCAGCACCAGTAGGTCGGGACATGGTAATGGCTACACCTTC.

The rearrangement links TRBV7-2 to TRBJ1-2; no firm D call. Trimming took 3 bases from V and 0 from J, leaving 5 bases between them. The CDR3 has 13 residues. CDR1 and CDR2 (germline): SGHTA, FQGNSA. The CDR3 spells CASSFPANYGYTF. CDR3 DNA: TGTGCCAGCAGCTTCCCAGCTAACTATGGCTACACCTTC.

The chain has TRBV7-8 and TRBJ2-6; maybe TRBD1 (5 bases). V was cut by 7 bases and J by 1 base, with 11 bases left in between. The CDR3 contains 15 residues. The germline CDR1 and CDR2 sequences are SGHVS and FQNEAQ. This CDR3 is CASTLGDSGANVLTF. The CDR3, as DNA: TGTGCCAGCACCCTAGGGGATTCTGGGGCCAACGTCCTGACTTTC.

V gene TRBV5-1 combines with J gene TRBJ1-1; 7 positions agree with TRBD1. With 4 bases clipped from V and 0 bases from J, the junction kept 12 bases outside the gene matches. The germline V gene encodes CDR1 SGHRS and CDR2 YFSETQ. There are 17 residues in the CDR3. The CDR3 spells CASSPYIGQAMNTEAFF. DNA for the CDR3: TGCGCCAGCAGCCCGTATATTGGACAGGCTATGAACACTGAAGCTTTCTTT.

This clone was recorded once. The chain uses TRBV29-1 and TRBJ2-5; tentative D call: TRBD1 (6 bases). Looked up from germline, CDR1 is SQVTM and CDR2 is ANQGSEA. This CDR3 comprises 14 residues. V lost 7 bases and J lost 1, with 16 bases in between. CDR3 protein: CSARNRDTQETQYF. The CDR3, as DNA: TGCAGCGCCAGAAACCGGGACACCCAAGAGACCCAGTACTTC.

This chain joins TRBV25-1 and TRBJ1-5; 10 bases match TRBD1. V was pared by 5 bases and J by 2 bases, with 9 bases of the junction left unmatched. Germline V gene data show CDR1 as MGHDK and CDR2 as SYGVNS. This CDR3 comprises 17 residues. CDR3 in DNA: TGTGCCAGCAGTTTGACAGGGGGCGATCTCGGCAATCAGCCCCAGCATTTT. Protein product: CASSLTGGDLGNQPQHF.

This chain links TRBV7-2 with TRBJ1-6, with TRBD1 identical over 7 bases. The CDR3 loop spans 16 amino acids. Per the germline V gene, CDR1 is SGHTA and CDR2 is FQGNSA. With V trimmed by 2 bases and J by 6 bases, 7 bases remained unmatched. The CDR3 region is CASSLMRQGGNSPLHF. CDR3 nucleotides: TGTGCCAGCAGCTTAATGCGGCAGGGGGGTAATTCACCCCTCCACTTT. Drawing the rest from reference TRBV7-2 and TRBJ1-6, the complete variable domain is GAGVSQSPSNKVTEKGKDVELRCDPISGHTALYWYRQSLGQGLEFLIYFQGNSAPDKSGLPSDRFSAERTGGSVSTLTIQRTQQEDSAVYLCASSLMRQGGNSPLHFGNGTRLTVT.